These 2 T cell receptor beta chains share one sample of origin, sequenced in a study of T cell responses to AZD1222 COVID-19 vaccine. The data were produced by immunoSEQ multiplex PCR, yet TCRdb's version contains in-frame clones alone and is incomplete. The sample contains about 83,000 clones, around 88% of which appear only once. This specimen consisted of peripheral blood, obtained on day 0 of AZD1222 vaccination. Receptor source: an adult in good health.

The rearrangement links TRBV2 to TRBJ1-2; D is possibly TRBD1 (6 bases). This CDR3 is built from 14 residues. Trimming shortened V by 4 bases and J by 0 bases, and 9 bases separated the two germline ends. Germline-derived CDR1 and CDR2 are SNHLY and FYNNEI. The CDR3 sequence: CASSGTATNYGYTF. The CDR3 nucleotides are TGTGCCAGCAGTGGGACAGCCACTAACTATGGCTACACCTTC.

The CDR3 loop reads CASSFSALGQYNEQFF. CDR3 DNA sequence: TGTGCCAGCAGCTTCTCGGCATTAGGGCAGTACAATGAGCAGTTCTTC. V and J are TRBV7-8 and TRBJ2-1; D unclear. Trimming took off 3 bases at V and 4 bases at J, with 16 bases between the two ends. Germline V gene lookup returns CDR1 SGHVS and CDR2 FQNEAQ. The CDR3 runs to 16 residues.